The T cell receptor (beta chain) described here comes from a study of cytomegalovirus exposure and HLA in healthy donors (dated by TCRdb to 2015 to 2018). Study-level background: A later analysis indicated that the roughly 120 validation repertoires were generated on the platform also employed for the approximately 670 repertoires of the first cohort. A separate validation cohort of over 95 different subjects was used in addition to the 666-subject first cohort. To predict cytomegalovirus infection status, the study brought together high-throughput TCR immunosequencing, statistical association of individual TCRs with disease status, and machine learning. The aim of the study was to test whether cataloging public T cell receptors could identify signatures of past pathogen exposure. What the study reported, not specific to this receptor: A later analysis found that TCRs clustered in the first cohort also tended to co-occur in the 120 validation repertoires, with 90% to 95% of cluster scores above 0. A later analysis had no HLA typing for the validation cohort, so co-occurrence there was scored across all 130 or so repertoires. A few of the identified cytomegalovirus-associated TCR beta chains were confirmed in vitro to be specific for cytomegalovirus antigens. According to the authors, the approach could potentially be generalized to other disease states and immunological phenotypes. The classifier was reported to diagnose cytomegalovirus status with high specificity and sensitivity in both the original and validation cohorts. A total of 150 or so TCR beta chains were listed by the study as associated with cytomegalovirus. Most TCR sequences were seen in very few donors, while some public TCRs were found in many individuals.

As regards this clone: It has no known antigen specificity. Base-call qualities are not available, and no considerably larger clone is one nucleotide away.

The donors belonged to the validation cohort of under 150 subjects, which was separate from the approximately 700-subject first cohort. The library was made by the immunoSEQ multiplex PCR assay. The authors' analysis ran thus. To diagnose cytomegalovirus status from the catalog of TCR beta chain sequences, a statistical classification framework was built. This immuneACCESS table, as held by TCRdb, lists in-frame sequences with V and J called but not all clones. Of the missing ones, under half trace to an unresolved V gene in checked studies; the others have no known cause. The V and J calls and clone size come from that table; D and trimming were worked out from the DNA. Recorded for this sample are more than 150,000 clones; more than 65% of them occurred a single time. 2.8% of the sample is held by the ten biggest clonotypes. CDR1 is given as SGHTA and CDR2 as FQGTGA, both from the germline V gene. The CDR3 spans 17 residues, from the cysteine through the phenylalanine. Only the CDR3 DNA is retained, 51 bases long and in frame from the first base. A distance of 14 bases separates the germline ends of V and J, which lose 1 base and 2 bases respectively.

The receptor was isolated from a woman under 30 in good health and CMV-seropositive. The rearrangement joined TRBV7-3 to TRBJ2-2; TRBD2 is possibly the D segment (6 matching bases). Material for sequencing was PBMCs. The CDR3 is CASSLSSASANTGELFF. The DNA reads TGTGCCAGCAGCTTAAGCTCGGCTAGCGCTAACACCGGGGAGCTGTTTTTT.